Following are 32 T cell receptor beta chains from one sample sequenced in a study of cytomegalovirus exposure and HLA in healthy donors. Both 60 Vbeta primers and 13 Jbeta primers went into the PCR. Profiled with immunoSEQ multiplex PCR; TCRdb holds only in-frame clones, not every one. This repertoire shows approximately 120,000 clones, around 68% found once; its top ten account for more than 3.5%. The sequenced material came from PBMCs. The receptors derive from a man aged 35-49 years in good health and CMV-seropositive.

V and J are TRBV25-1 and TRBJ1-4; D remains unclear. Looked up from germline, CDR1 is MGHDK and CDR2 is SYGVNS. V shed 1 base and J shed 0 bases, with 12 bases lying between them. The CDR3 runs 17 residues. The CDR3 region is CASSEWGVPSTNEKLFF. The CDR3 nucleotides read TGTGCCAGCAGTGAATGGGGAGTGCCCTCAACTAATGAAAAACTGTTTTTT.

This chain links TRBV4-2 with TRBJ2-5, with D tentatively TRBD1 (5 bases). Trimming cost V 2 bases and J 4 bases, with 17 bases left between them. The length of the CDR3 is 16 residues. CDR1 and CDR2 from the germline V gene are LGHNA and YNFKEQ. As DNA, the CDR3 is TGTGCCAGCAGCCAACACCAAGGGGAAATGGGAGAGACCCAGTACTTC. Protein: CASSQHQGEMGETQYF.

This sequence joins TRBV19 and TRBJ2-7; D possibly corresponds to TRBD1 (6 bases). Germline loops: CDR1 LNHDA, CDR2 SQIVND (reference sequence). V gave up 1 base and J gave up 2 bases, with 18 bases separating them. The CDR3 length is 17 residues. As DNA, the CDR3 is TGTGCCAGTAGTATAGGTCTGTCGACAGGATCTCCCTACGAGCAGTACTTC. Translated, it gives CASSIGLSTGSPYEQYF.

This clone was seen once. The chain joins TRBV6-6 to TRBJ2-1; TRBD1 agrees at 8 bases. The CDR3 contains 13 residues. The J segment lost 7 bases and the V segment lost 5 bases, leaving 4 bases of the junction unmatched. Looked up from germline, CDR1 is MNHNY and CDR2 is SVGAGI (reference sequence). CDR3 DNA: TGTGCCAGCAGTCACCGGACAGGGAATGAGCAGTTCTTC. It codes for CASSHRTGNEQFF.

CDR3 sequence reads: CASSLGGSPGETQYF. CDR3 nucleotide sequence: TGCGCCAGCAGCTTGGGGGGCAGCCCCGGGGAGACCCAGTACTTC. This sequence joins TRBV5-1 and TRBJ2-5; the D gene is possibly TRBD1 (5 bases). Germline V gives CDR1 SGHRS, CDR2 YFSETQ. The CDR3 runs 15 residues. Trimming pared 0 bases from V and 5 bases from J, leaving 14 bases between.

The chain carries TRBV19 and TRBJ1-5; the match to TRBD1 covers 7 bases. There are 14 residues in the CDR3. Germline CDR1 LNHDA, CDR2 SQIVND (reference sequence). Unmatched junction bases numbered 6, after V lost 8 bases and J lost 2 bases. DNA of the CDR3: TGTGCCAGTGGCGTCACAGGGGGCAATCAGCCCCAGCATTTT. Translating it yields CASGVTGGNQPQHF.

The genes are TRBV19 and TRBJ1-5, with D possibly TRBD1 on 5 matching bases. Trimming took 3 bases from V and 3 from J, leaving 9 bases between them. This CDR3 region has 14 residues. The germline gives CDR1 LNHDA, CDR2 SQIVND (reference sequence). CDR3 residues: CASSILGPNQPQHF. The CDR3 DNA follows: TGTGCCAGTAGTATTCTGGGGCCCAATCAGCCCCAGCATTTT.

The chain is built from TRBV7-3 and TRBJ2-7; 8 bases are shared with TRBD1. J lost 4 bases, V lost 3 bases, and 5 bases had no gene match. Germline V gene sequence: CDR1 SGHTA, CDR2 FQGTGA. CDR3 length: 14 amino acids. CDR3 coding DNA: TGTGCCAGCAGCTTCGACAGGGGCCCTTACGAGCAGTACTTC. It yields the protein CASSFDRGPYEQYF.

V usage is TRBV18 and J usage is TRBJ1-6, with no clear D. The V end lost 0 bases, the J end lost 6 bases, and 9 bases lay between the germline ends. In germline, CDR1 is KGHSH, CDR2 LQKENI. This CDR3 region has 15 residues. The CDR3 DNA is TGTGCCAGCTCACCACCGAGGGCGGGTAATTCACCCCTCCACTTT. Its translation is CASSPPRAGNSPLHF. Based on the CDR3 plus reference TRBV18 and TRBJ1-6, the full variable domain is NAGVMQNPRHLVRRRGQEARLRCSPMKGHSHVYWYRQLPEEGLKFMVYLQKENIIDESGMPKERFSAEFPKEGPSILRIQQVVRGDSAAYFCASSPPRAGNSPLHFGNGTRLTVT.

CDR3 loop: CSVSPQAMNTEAFF. The CDR3 bases are TGCAGCGTTAGCCCACAGGCCATGAACACTGAAGCTTTCTTT. The rearrangement links TRBV29-1 to TRBJ1-1; a weak D match, TRBD1 (5 bases). Germline CDR1 reads SQVTM; CDR2 reads ANQGSEA. Trimming took off 5 bases at V and 0 bases at J, with 13 bases between the two ends. The CDR3 runs 14 residues.

This clone was counted a few times. This chain connects TRBV25-1 to TRBJ2-5, with 7 nucleotides matching TRBD2. This CDR3 is 14 amino acids long. After removal of 1 base from V and 5 bases from J, the junction contained 4 bases not matched to a gene. Germline CDR1 reads MGHDK; CDR2 reads SYGVNS. The CDR3 bases are TGTGCCAGCAGTGAATTGAGGGAGGGGGAGACCCAGTACTTC. Its translation is CASSELREGETQYF.

The gene calls are TRBV27 and TRBJ1-2; D remains ambiguous. Looked up from germline, CDR1 is MNHEY and CDR2 is SMNVEV (reference sequence). The CDR3 contains 14 residues. Trimming took off 0 bases at V and 5 bases at J, with 10 bases between the two ends. CDR3 sequence reads: CASSLSVGSYGYTF. The DNA for the CDR3 is TGTGCCAGCAGTTTATCGGTAGGGAGTTATGGCTACACCTTC.

The chain combines TRBV25-1 with TRBJ1-1, with a weak D call TRBD1 (5 bases). With 4 bases removed from V and 2 bases from J, the gap between germline ends came to 14 bases. There are 15 residues in the CDR3. CDR1 is MGHDK, CDR2 SYGVNS, per germline. CDR3 residues: CASSGPGQGNTEAFF. CDR3 nucleotides: TGTGCCAGCAGTGGACCGGGCCAGGGAAACACTGAAGCTTTCTTT. Supplemented by reference TRBV25-1 and TRBJ1-1, the full variable domain reads EADIYQTPRYLVIGTGKKITLECSQTMGHDKMYWYQQDPGMELHLIHYSYGVNSTEKGDLSSESTVSRIRTEHFPLTLESARPSHTSQYLCASSGPGQGNTEAFFGQGTRLTVV.

The V call is TRBV5-1, the J call TRBJ1-1, with D possibly matching TRBD1 (5 bases). The CDR3 is 15 residues long. The V gene's germline CDR1 is SGHRS and CDR2 YFSETQ. V was shortened by 0 bases and J by 5 bases, with 14 bases between the two germline ends. CDR3 residues: CASSLAQVRGTEAFF. As DNA, the CDR3 is TGCGCCAGCAGCTTGGCCCAGGTCCGGGGGACTGAAGCTTTCTTT.

CDR3 amino acids: CASSPLPLSLGTDTQYF. The DNA for the CDR3 is TGTGCCAGCTCACCGTTACCCCTCAGTCTGGGCACAGATACGCAGTATTTT. The chain couples TRBV18 to TRBJ2-3; D is unresolved. CDR1 KGHSH and CDR2 LQKENI come from the germline V gene. CDR3 size: 17 residues. V shed 3 bases and J shed 1 base, with 17 bases lying between them.

There are a few counts of this clone. V gene TRBV19 combines with J gene TRBJ2-5; D possibly corresponds to TRBD1 (6 bases). CDR1 LNHDA and CDR2 SQIVND come from the germline V gene (reference sequence). The V end was cut by 4 bases, the J end by 5 bases, with 14 bases between. The CDR3 is made up of 14 amino acids. The CDR3 DNA is TGTGCCAGTAGTACGACAGGTGGTATGGAGACCCAGTACTTC. It translates to CASSTTGGMETQYF.

The chain has TRBV6-5 and TRBJ1-1, with D maybe TRBD1 (5 bases). The CDR3 totals 12 residues. Trimming left V 6 bases short and J 11 bases short, with 16 bases between. Germline CDR1 MNHEY, CDR2 SVGAGI. CDR3 region: CASSVKGLGAFF. DNA for the CDR3: TGTGCCAGCAGCGTTAAGGGGCTCGGGGCTTTCTTT.

Here the CDR3 DNA reads TGTGCCAGCATCTCGGGACAGAACACCGGGGAGCTGTTTTTT. Translated, it gives CASISGQNTGELFF. The V and J genes are TRBV28 and TRBJ2-2; a weak D match, TRBD1 (6 bases). There are 14 residues in the CDR3. V dropped 7 bases and J dropped 1 base, with 10 bases sitting between them. Germline CDR1 and CDR2: MDHEN and SYDVKM.

V gene TRBV15 combines with J gene TRBJ2-2; 8 bases agree with TRBD1. After removal of 1 base from V and 5 bases from J, the junction contained 6 bases not matched to a gene. The CDR3 totals 16 residues. Germline V gene sequence: CDR1 LNHNV, CDR2 YYDKDF (reference sequence). Written as DNA, the CDR3 is TGTGCCACCAGCAGAGGTGTGACAGGGGTAACCGGGGAGCTGTTTTTT. Amino acids: CATSRGVTGVTGELFF.

The rearrangement links TRBV7-9 to TRBJ1-1; D is ambiguous. This CDR3 has 14 residues. Germline assignment: CDR1 SEHNR and CDR2 FQNEAQ (reference sequence). With 2 bases removed from V and 5 bases from J, the gap between germline ends came to 12 bases. CDR3 sequence: CASSLSGLETEAFF. The CDR3, as DNA: TGTGCCAGCAGCTTAAGTGGCCTGGAGACTGAAGCTTTCTTT.

The rearrangement joins TRBV27 to TRBJ2-7, with D maybe TRBD2 (6 bases). Germline assignment: CDR1 MNHEY and CDR2 SMNVEV (reference sequence). Trimming left V 4 bases short and J 6 bases short, with 22 bases between. The CDR3 spans 16 residues. The CDR3 DNA sequence: TGTGCCAGCAGTTCCTTACCTTCGGGACTCAGGAGCGAGCAGTACTTC. Encoded protein: CASSSLPSGLRSEQYF.

CDR3 nucleotides: TGCGCCAGCAGCTTGGGGCAGGGGATGGTTAACTATGGCTACACCTTC. Translated, it gives CASSLGQGMVNYGYTF. The gene calls are TRBV5-1 and TRBJ1-2; D might be TRBD1 (6 bases). Germline V CDR1 and CDR2: SGHRS, YFSETQ. V gave up 0 bases and J gave up 1 base, with 13 bases separating them. The CDR3 is 16 residues long.

This sequence joins TRBV9 and TRBJ2-1, with TRBD1 as a possible D gene (6 bases). The CDR3 totals 13 residues. Germline V gene sequence: CDR1 SGDLS, CDR2 YYNGEE. V dropped 8 bases and J dropped 5 bases, with 14 bases sitting between them. CDR3 protein: CASNRDTDNEQFF. CDR3 DNA sequence: TGTGCCAGTAACCGGGACACGGACAATGAGCAGTTCTTC.

The chain uses TRBV10-3 and TRBJ2-7; 7 positions agree with TRBD2. Trimming cost V 0 bases and J 1 base; bases outside gene matches: 9. This CDR3 has 17 amino acids. Germline V gives CDR1 ENHRY, CDR2 SYGVKD. CDR3 DNA sequence: TGTGCCATCAGTGAGTCGAAATTGGCTAGCGGATCCTACGAGCAGTACTTC. It is translated as CAISESKLASGSYEQYF.

This sequence joins TRBV5-1 and TRBJ1-2; 9 bases line up with TRBD1. This CDR3 has 15 residues. Germline V gene lookup returns CDR1 SGHRS and CDR2 YFSETQ. The V and J ends lost 4 bases and 6 bases, in that order; junction bases with no gene match: 10. The CDR3 protein is CASSPGDRVYNGYTF. CDR3 bases: TGCGCCAGCAGCCCCGGGGACAGGGTGTACAATGGCTACACCTTC.

This clone is a singleton in its sample. This chain uses TRBV27 with TRBJ2-7, with D possibly matching TRBD1 (6 bases). Trimming took off 3 bases at V and 6 bases at J, with 12 bases between the two ends. CDR1 MNHEY and CDR2 SMNVEV come from the germline V gene (reference sequence). The CDR3 spans 13 residues. CDR3 region: CASSFRGIGEQYF. In DNA, the CDR3 is TGTGCCAGCAGTTTCAGGGGAATAGGCGAGCAGTACTTC.

The gene calls are TRBV5-5 and TRBJ2-5; 8 nucleotides match TRBD2. Germline V gene data show CDR1 as SGHKS and CDR2 as YYEKEE (reference sequence). The CDR3 is 15 amino acids. Trimming took 4 bases from V and 1 from J; bases not matched to a gene: 6. CDR3 DNA sequence: TGTGCCAGCAGCACCCGGACTAGCCCCCAAGAGACCCAGTACTTC. Protein: CASSTRTSPQETQYF.

The rearrangement links TRBV15 to TRBJ1-2; no clear D. Germline-derived CDR1 and CDR2 are LNHNV and YYDKDF (reference sequence). The CDR3 extends over 12 amino acids. Trimming removed 5 bases from V and 8 bases from J, with 12 bases in between. The CDR3 sequence: CATSAHSGGYTF. DNA of the CDR3: TGTGCCACCAGCGCCCATAGCGGAGGCTACACCTTC.

This clone was seen only once. This sequence joins TRBV5-1 and TRBJ2-4; D is unresolved. V lost 0 bases to trimming and J lost 0 bases, with 10 bases between them. Germline CDR1 and CDR2: SGHRS and YFSETQ. The CDR3 is 16 residues long. The CDR3 DNA reads as TGCGCCAGCAGCTTGGACAGTGCCATAGCCAAAAACATTCAGTACTTC. Its protein is CASSLDSAIAKNIQYF.

The chain uses TRBV29-1 and TRBJ2-7, with D maybe TRBD2 (6 bases). Trimming pared 5 bases from V and 3 bases from J, leaving 23 bases between. Germline V gene lookup returns CDR1 SQVTM and CDR2 ANQGSEA. The CDR3 length is 16 residues. CDR3 region: CSVTPGGQGVGYEQYF. CDR3 DNA sequence: TGCAGCGTTACCCCCGGAGGGCAGGGCGTAGGCTACGAGCAGTACTTC.

The chain couples TRBV19 to TRBJ2-7; unclear D gene. This CDR3 spans 13 amino acids. Germline V lookup: CDR1 LNHDA, CDR2 SQIVND (reference sequence). Trimming stripped 1 base from V and 0 bases from J, with 4 bases between. For the CDR3, the DNA is TGTGCCAGTAGTATAGGGAGCTCCTACGAGCAGTACTTC. Its protein is CASSIGSSYEQYF.

V gene TRBV21-1 combines with J gene TRBJ1-5; TRBD1 is taken as the D call from the table, unchecked against the DNA. TRBV21-1 is marked as a pseudogene. The CDR3 loop spans 18 amino acids. The DNA for the CDR3 is TGTGCCAGCAGCAAAGCGGACCCGGGACATCACGATTATCAGCCCCAGCATTTT. Its protein product is CASSKADPGHHDYQPQHF.